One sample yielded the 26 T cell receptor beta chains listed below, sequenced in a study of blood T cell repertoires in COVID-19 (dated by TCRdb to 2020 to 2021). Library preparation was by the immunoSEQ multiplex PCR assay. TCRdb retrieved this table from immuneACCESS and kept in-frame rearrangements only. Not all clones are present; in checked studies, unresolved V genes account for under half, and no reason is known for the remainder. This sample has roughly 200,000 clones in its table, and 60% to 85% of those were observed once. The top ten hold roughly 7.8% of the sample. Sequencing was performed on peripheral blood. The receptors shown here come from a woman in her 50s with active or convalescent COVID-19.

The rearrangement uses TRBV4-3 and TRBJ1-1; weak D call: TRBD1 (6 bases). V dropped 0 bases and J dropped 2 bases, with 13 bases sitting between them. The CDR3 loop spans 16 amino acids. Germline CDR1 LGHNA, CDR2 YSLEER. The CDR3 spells CASSQDARGANTEAFF. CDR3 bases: TGCGCCAGCAGCCAAGACGCTCGGGGGGCAAACACTGAAGCTTTCTTT.

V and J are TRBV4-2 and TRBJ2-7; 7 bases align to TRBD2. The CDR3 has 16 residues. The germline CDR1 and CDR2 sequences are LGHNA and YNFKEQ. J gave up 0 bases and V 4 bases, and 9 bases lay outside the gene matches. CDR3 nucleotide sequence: TGTGCCAGCAGCCGGACCTCCCCTAGCGGCTCCTACGAGCAGTACTTC. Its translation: CASSRTSPSGSYEQYF.

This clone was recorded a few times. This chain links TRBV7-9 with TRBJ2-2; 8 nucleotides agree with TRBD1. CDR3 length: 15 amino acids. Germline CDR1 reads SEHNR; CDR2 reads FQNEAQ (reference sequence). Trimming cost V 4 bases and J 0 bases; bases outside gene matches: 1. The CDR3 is CASSSTGANTGELFF. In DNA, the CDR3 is TGTGCCAGCAGCTCGACAGGGGCGAACACCGGGGAGCTGTTTTTT.

CDR3: CASSSGQIGNQPQHF. DNA for the CDR3: TGTGCCAGCAGTTCAGGACAGATTGGCAATCAGCCCCAGCATTTT. The chain recombines TRBV28 with TRBJ1-5, with D possibly matching TRBD1 (6 bases). The CDR3 length is 15 residues. CDR1 and CDR2 from the germline V gene are MDHEN and SYDVKM. Trimming left V 4 bases short and J 2 bases short, with 12 bases between.

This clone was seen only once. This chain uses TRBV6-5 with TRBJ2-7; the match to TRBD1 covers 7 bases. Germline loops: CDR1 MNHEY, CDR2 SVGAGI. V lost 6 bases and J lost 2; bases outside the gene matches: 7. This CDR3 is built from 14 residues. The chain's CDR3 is CASSEGQTAYEQYF. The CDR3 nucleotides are TGTGCCAGCAGCGAGGGACAGACCGCCTACGAGCAGTACTTC.

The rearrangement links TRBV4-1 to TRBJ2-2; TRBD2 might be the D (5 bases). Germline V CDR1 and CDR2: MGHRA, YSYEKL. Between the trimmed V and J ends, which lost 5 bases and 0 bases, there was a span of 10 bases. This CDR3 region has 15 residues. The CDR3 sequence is CASSSGSANTGELFF. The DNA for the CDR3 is TGCGCCAGCAGCTCGGGGAGCGCGAACACCGGGGAGCTGTTTTTT.

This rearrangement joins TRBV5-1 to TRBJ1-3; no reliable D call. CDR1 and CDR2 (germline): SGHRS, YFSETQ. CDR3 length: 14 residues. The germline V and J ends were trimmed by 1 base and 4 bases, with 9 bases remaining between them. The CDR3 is CASSLQDRGNTIYF. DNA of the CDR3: TGCGCCAGCAGCTTGCAGGATAGAGGAAACACCATATATTTT. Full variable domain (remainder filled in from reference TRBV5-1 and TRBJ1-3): KAGVTQTPRYLIKTRGQQVTLSCSPISGHRSVSWYQQTPGQGLQFLFEYFSETQRNKGNFPGRFSGRQFSNSRSEMNVSTLELGDSALYLCASSLQDRGNTIYFGEGSWLTVV.

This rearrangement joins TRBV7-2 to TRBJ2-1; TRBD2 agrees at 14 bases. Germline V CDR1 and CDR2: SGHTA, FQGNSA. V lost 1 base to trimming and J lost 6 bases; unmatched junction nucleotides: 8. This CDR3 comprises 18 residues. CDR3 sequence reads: CASSLDRSTSGRGNEQFF. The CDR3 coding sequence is TGTGCCAGCAGCTTAGACCGATCGACTAGCGGGAGGGGCAATGAGCAGTTCTTC.

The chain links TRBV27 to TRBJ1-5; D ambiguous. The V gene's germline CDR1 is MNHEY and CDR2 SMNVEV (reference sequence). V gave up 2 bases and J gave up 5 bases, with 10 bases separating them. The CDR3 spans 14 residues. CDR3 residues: CASSLKGGYQPQHF. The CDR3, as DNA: TGTGCCAGCAGTTTAAAGGGAGGCTATCAGCCCCAGCATTTT.

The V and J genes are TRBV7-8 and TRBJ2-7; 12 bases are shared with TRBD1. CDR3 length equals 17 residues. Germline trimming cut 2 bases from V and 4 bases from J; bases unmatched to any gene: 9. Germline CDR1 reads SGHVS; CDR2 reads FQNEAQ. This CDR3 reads CASSLSGTGGGMYEQYF. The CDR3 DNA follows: TGTGCCAGCAGCTTATCGGGGACAGGGGGCGGTATGTACGAGCAGTACTTC.

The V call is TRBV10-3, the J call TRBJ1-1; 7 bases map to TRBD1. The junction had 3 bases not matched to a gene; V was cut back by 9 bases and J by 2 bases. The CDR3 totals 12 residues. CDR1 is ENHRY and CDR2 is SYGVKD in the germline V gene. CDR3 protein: CAMGTDNTEAFF. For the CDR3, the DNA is TGTGCCATGGGGACAGACAACACTGAAGCTTTCTTT.

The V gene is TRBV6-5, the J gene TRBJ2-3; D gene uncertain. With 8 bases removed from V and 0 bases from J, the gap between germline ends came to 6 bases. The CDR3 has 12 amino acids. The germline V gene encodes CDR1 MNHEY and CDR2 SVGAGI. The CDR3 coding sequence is TGTGCCAGCGGTCTAAGCACAGATACGCAGTATTTT. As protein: CASGLSTDTQYF.

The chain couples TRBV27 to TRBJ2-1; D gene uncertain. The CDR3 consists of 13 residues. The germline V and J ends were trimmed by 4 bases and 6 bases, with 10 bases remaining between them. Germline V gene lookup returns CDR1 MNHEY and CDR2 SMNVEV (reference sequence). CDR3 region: CASSYRRSNEQFF. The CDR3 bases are TGTGCCAGCAGTTATCGGCGGAGCAATGAGCAGTTCTTC.

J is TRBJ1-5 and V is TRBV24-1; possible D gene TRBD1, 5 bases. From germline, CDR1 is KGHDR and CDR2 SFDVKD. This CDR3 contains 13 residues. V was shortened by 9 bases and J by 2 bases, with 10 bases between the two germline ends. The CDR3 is CATGGSGNQPQHF. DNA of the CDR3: TGTGCCACCGGGGGGTCAGGCAATCAGCCCCAGCATTTT.

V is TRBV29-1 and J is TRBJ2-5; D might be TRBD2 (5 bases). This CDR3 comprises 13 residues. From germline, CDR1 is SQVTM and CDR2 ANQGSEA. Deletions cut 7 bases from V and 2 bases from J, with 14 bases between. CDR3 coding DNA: TGCAGCGCCAAAATGAGGGTACAAGAGACCCAGTACTTC. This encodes CSAKMRVQETQYF.

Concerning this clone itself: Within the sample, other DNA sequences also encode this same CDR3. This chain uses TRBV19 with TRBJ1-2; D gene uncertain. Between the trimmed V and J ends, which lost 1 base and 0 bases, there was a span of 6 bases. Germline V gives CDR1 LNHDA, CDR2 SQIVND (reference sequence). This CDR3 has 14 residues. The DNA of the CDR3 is TGTGCCAGTAGTATAGCCAGGACTAACTATGGCTACACCTTC. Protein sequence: CASSIARTNYGYTF.

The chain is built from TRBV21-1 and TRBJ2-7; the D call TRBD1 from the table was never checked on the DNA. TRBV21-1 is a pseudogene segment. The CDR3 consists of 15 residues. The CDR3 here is CANYQGGQGLREQYF. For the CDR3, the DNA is TGTGCCAACTACCAAGGGGGACAGGGCTTGAGGGAGCAGTACTTC.

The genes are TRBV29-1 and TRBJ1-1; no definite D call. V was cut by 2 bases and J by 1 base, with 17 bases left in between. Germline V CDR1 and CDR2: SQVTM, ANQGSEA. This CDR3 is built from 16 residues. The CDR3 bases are TGCAGCGTTGAATGGCGGCAGAGAGGCTGGAACACTGAAGCTTTCTTT. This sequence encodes CSVEWRQRGWNTEAFF.

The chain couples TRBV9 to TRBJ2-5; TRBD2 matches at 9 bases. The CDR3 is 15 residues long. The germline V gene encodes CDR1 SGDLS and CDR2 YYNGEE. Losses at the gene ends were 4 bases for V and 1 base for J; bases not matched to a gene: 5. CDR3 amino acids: CASSTSGGPQETQYF. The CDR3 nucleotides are TGTGCCAGCAGCACGAGCGGGGGGCCCCAAGAGACCCAGTACTTC.

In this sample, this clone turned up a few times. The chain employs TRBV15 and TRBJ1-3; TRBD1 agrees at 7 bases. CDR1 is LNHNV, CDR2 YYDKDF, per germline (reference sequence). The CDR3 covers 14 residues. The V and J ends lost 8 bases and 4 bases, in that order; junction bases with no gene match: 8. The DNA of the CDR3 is TGTGCCACCTATGACAGGGACAAAGGAAACACCATATATTTT. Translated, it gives CATYDRDKGNTIYF.

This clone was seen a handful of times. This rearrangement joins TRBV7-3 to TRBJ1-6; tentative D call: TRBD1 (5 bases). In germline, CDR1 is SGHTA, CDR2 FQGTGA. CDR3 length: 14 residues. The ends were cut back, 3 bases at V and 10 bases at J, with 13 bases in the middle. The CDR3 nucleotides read TGTGCCAGCAGCTTGGGAGGGGTCGGATCACCCCTCCACTTT. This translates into CASSLGGVGSPLHF.

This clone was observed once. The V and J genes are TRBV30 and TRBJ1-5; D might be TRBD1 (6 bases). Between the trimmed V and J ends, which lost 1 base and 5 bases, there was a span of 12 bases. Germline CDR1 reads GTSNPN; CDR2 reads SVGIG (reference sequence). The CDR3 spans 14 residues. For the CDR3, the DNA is TGTGCCTGGAGTGGGAACAGGGATGATCAGCCCCAGCATTTT. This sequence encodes CAWSGNRDDQPQHF.

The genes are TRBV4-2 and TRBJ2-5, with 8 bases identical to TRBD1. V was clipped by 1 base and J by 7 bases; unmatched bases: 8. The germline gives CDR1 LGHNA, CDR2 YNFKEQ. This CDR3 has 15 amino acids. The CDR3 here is CASSQVSGGLGTQYF. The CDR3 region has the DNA TGTGCCAGCAGCCAAGTTTCAGGGGGCCTTGGGACCCAGTACTTC.

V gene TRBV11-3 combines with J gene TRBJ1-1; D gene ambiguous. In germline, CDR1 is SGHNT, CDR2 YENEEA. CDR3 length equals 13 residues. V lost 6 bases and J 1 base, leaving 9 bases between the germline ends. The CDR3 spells CASSYQENTEAFF. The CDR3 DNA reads TGTGCCAGCAGTTACCAGGAGAACACTGAAGCTTTCTTT.

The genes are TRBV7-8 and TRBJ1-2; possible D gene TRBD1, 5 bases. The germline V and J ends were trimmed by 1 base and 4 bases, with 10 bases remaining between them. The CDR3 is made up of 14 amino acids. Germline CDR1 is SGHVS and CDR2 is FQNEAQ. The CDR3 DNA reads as TGTGCCAGCAGCTTAGACGGTGGGGCCTATGGCTACACCTTC. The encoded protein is CASSLDGGAYGYTF.

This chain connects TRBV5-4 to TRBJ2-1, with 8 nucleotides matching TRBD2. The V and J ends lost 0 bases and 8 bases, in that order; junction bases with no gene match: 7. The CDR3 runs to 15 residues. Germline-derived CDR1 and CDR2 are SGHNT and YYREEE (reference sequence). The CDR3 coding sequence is TGTGCCAGCAGCTTGGGGGGGACTAGAGGTCATGAGCAGTTCTTC. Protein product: CASSLGGTRGHEQFF.